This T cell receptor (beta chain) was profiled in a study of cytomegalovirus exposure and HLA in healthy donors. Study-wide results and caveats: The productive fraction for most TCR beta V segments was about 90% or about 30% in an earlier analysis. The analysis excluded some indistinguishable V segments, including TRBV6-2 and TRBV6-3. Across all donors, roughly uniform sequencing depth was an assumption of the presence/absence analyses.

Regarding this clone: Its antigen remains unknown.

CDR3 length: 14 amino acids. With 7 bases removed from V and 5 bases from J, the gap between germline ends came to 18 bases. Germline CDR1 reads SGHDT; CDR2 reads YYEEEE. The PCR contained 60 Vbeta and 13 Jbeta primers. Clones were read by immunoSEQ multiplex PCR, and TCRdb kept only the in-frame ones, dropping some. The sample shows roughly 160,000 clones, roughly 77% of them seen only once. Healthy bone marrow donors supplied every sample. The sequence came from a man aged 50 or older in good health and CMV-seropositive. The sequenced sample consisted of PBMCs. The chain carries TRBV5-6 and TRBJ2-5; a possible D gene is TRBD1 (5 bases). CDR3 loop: CASFPVQGAETQYF. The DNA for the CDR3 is TGTGCCAGCTTTCCAGTACAAGGGGCGGAGACCCAGTACTTC.